This TCR beta chain was sequenced in a study of naive and memory T cell subsets. The CDR3 has 16 amino acids. V dropped 0 bases and J dropped 4; count of bases not matched to a gene: 9. The germline CDR1 and CDR2 sequences are DFQATT and SNEGSKA (reference sequence). This clonotype was observed many times. Four PCR rounds used nested alpha and beta constant region primers plus the SP2 primer. TCRdb processed the 5' RACE reads anew with MiXCR; each CDR3 protein has one entry. This table holds more than 45,000 distinct CDR3 sequences, roughly 4.7% found once. TCR cDNA received a 3' ligated oligonucleotide that carried a UMI. Whole blood, 2.5 to 3 ml, came from adult healthy volunteers.

The TCR originated in a female donor in good health. This chain connects TRBV20-1 to TRBJ2-1; 7 positions agree with TRBD2. CDR3 protein: CSARDERDWAYNEQFF. Here the CDR3 DNA reads TGCAGTGCTAGAGATGAGCGGGACTGGGCGTACAATGAGCAGTTCTTC.